The 26 T cell receptor beta chains below were found in one sample sequenced in a study of beta chain features in type 1 diabetes. Antigen specificity for these receptors is unknown. The entirety of the isolated RNA underwent reverse transcription, so expressed TCRB transcripts were sequenced. TCRdb keeps only in-frame clones here, not all; method: immunoSEQ multiplex PCR. The sample has some 200,000 clones, 16% seen once. The study, taken as a whole, reports: Type 1 diabetes patients had TCRB CDR3s that were shorter (moderately but significantly so) in all four CD4+ subsets.

Sequenced: naive CD4+ T cells from blood. These receptors all come from a man aged 30 to 45 with type 1 diabetes.

This clone turned up a few times. This chain links TRBV6-5 with TRBJ2-3; D possibly corresponds to TRBD1 (5 bases). The V and J ends lost 1 base and 1 base respectively, with 9 bases between them. The CDR3 spans 15 residues. CDR1 is MNHEY and CDR2 is SVGAGI in the germline V gene. Written as DNA, the CDR3 is TGTGCCAGCAGTTACTACCAGGGTGGCACAGATACGCAGTATTTT. Translated: CASSYYQGGTDTQYF.

This clone was seen more than once but under ten times. Other DNA sequences in the sample encode the same CDR3. The chain combines TRBV20-1 with TRBJ2-5; no clear D gene. The V gene's germline CDR1 is DFQATT and CDR2 SNEGSKA (reference sequence). This CDR3 comprises 10 residues. Trimming removed 3 bases from V and 1 base from J, with 0 bases in between. CDR3 region: CSASQETQYF. CDR3 DNA sequence: TGCAGTGCTAGCCAAGAGACCCAGTACTTC.

The CDR3, as DNA: TGCAGCGTTAGACAGGGGCCGAACACTGAAGCTTTCTTT. It translates to CSVRQGPNTEAFF. The genes are TRBV29-1 and TRBJ1-1, with 8 bases identical to TRBD1. Trimming cost V 5 bases and J 1 base; bases outside gene matches: 3. The germline CDR1 and CDR2 sequences are SQVTM and ANQGSEA. The CDR3 has 13 residues.

CDR3 nucleotide sequence: TGTGCCAGCAGCCGTAGCGGGCAAGAGACCCAGTACTTC. It specifies CASSRSGQETQYF. The chain joins TRBV7-9 to TRBJ2-5; 7 bases match TRBD2. V lost 5 bases, J lost 2 bases, and 2 bases stayed unmatched. Germline CDR1 SEHNR, CDR2 FQNEAQ (reference sequence). The CDR3 has 13 amino acids.

This clone was seen a few times. This chain joins TRBV9 and TRBJ2-1; 8 bases agree with TRBD2. Germline-derived CDR1 and CDR2 are SGDLS and YYNGEE. The ends lost 4 bases at V and 10 bases at J; junction bases unmatched: 10. This CDR3 contains 14 residues. The CDR3 DNA is TGTGCCAGCAGCATAACCGGGACTAGTTACGAGCAGTTCTTC. Translating gives CASSITGTSYEQFF.

This clone was counted a few times. A junction boundary mismatches the germline segment, possibly from a read error. This chain joins TRBV18 and TRBJ2-1; 11 nucleotides agree with TRBD2. The CDR3 contains 15 residues. Germline V gives CDR1 KGHSH, CDR2 LQKENI. Here the CDR3 DNA reads TGTGCCAGCTCCCTTCAGGGACTAGCGGAGCCCTCCCCCCTCTTC. Amino acid sequence: CASSLQGLAEPSPLF. The full variable domain, rest sourced from reference TRBV18 and TRBJ2-1, is NAGVMQNPRHLVRRRGQEARLRCSPMKGHSHVYWYRQLPEEGLKFMVYLQKENIIDESGMPKERFSAEFPKEGPSILRIQQVVRGDSAAYFCASSLQGLAEPSPLFGPGTRLTVL.

This clone has a handful of counts. This chain joins TRBV29-1 and TRBJ1-1, with D hard to call. The CDR3 totals 13 residues. Looked up from germline, CDR1 is SQVTM and CDR2 is ANQGSEA. Trimming pared 4 bases from V and 7 bases from J, leaving 16 bases between. As DNA, the CDR3 is TGCAGCGTTGTTCGCATTTTGAGCCTTGAAGCTTTCTTT. It codes for CSVVRILSLEAFF.

This clone was counted only a few times. The chain has TRBV4-2 and TRBJ2-1; 12 bases agree with TRBD2. V shed 2 bases, J shed 6 bases, and the junction held 8 bases outside the gene matches. The CDR3 runs 17 residues. CDR1 LGHNA and CDR2 YNFKEQ come from the germline V gene. CDR3 amino acids: CASSQRTGTSGFNEQFF. The CDR3 DNA is TGTGCCAGCAGCCAACGGACCGGGACTAGCGGGTTCAATGAGCAGTTCTTC.

This clone was seen only a few times. Other DNA sequences within the sample encode an identical CDR3. CDR3 amino acids: CASSSNYGYTF. The CDR3, as DNA: TGTGCCAGCAGTTCTAACTATGGCTACACCTTC. This chain joins TRBV28 and TRBJ1-2; D not resolved. Germline CDR1 is MDHEN and CDR2 is SYDVKM. The CDR3 is 11 amino acids. Trimming stripped 4 bases from V and 0 bases from J, with 0 bases between.

V and J are TRBV6-5 and TRBJ2-5; 8 nucleotides match TRBD1. The germline V gene has CDR1 MNHEY and CDR2 SVGAGI. The CDR3 runs to 15 residues. Losses at the gene ends were 2 bases for V and 5 bases for J; bases not matched to a gene: 7. The chain's CDR3 is CASSYGGTGRETQYF. The DNA for the CDR3 is TGTGCCAGCAGTTACGGCGGGACAGGAAGGGAGACCCAGTACTTC.

V is TRBV5-1 and J is TRBJ2-1; perhaps TRBD2 as D (5 bases). In germline, CDR1 is SGHRS, CDR2 YFSETQ. CDR3 length: 12 amino acids. The V end was cut by 6 bases, the J end by 8 bases, with 12 bases between. The CDR3: CASTSDFDEQFF. In DNA form, the CDR3 reads TGCGCCAGCACCTCGGACTTCGATGAGCAGTTCTTC.

This clone was observed a handful of times. The genes are TRBV9 and TRBJ2-3, with 12 positions matching TRBD2. This CDR3 comprises 18 residues. From germline, CDR1 is SGDLS and CDR2 YYNGEE. With 3 bases clipped from V and 3 bases from J, the junction kept 11 bases outside the gene matches. Here the CDR3 reads CASSETGTSGFRTDTQYF. In DNA form, the CDR3 reads TGTGCCAGCAGCGAGACCGGGACTAGCGGGTTTAGAACAGATACGCAGTATTTT.

The chain has TRBV2 and TRBJ1-5; unclear D gene. CDR3 length: 14 amino acids. V was shortened by 2 bases and J by 4 bases, with 9 bases between the two germline ends. Germline CDR1 SNHLY, CDR2 FYNNEI. CDR3 coding DNA: TGTGCCAGCAGTGAAAGGCTGAGTAATCAGCCCCAGCATTTT. Translated: CASSERLSNQPQHF.

The genes are TRBV4-3 and TRBJ2-7, with 11 bases aligning to TRBD1. Looked up from germline, CDR1 is LGHNA and CDR2 is YSLEER. The CDR3 length is 16 residues. The V and J ends lost 4 bases and 3 bases, in that order; junction bases with no gene match: 8. The DNA for the CDR3 is TGCGCCAGCAGCCCTATTGCCGGGACAGGGGGCTACGAGCAGTACTTC. It encodes CASSPIAGTGGYEQYF.

This chain links TRBV27 with TRBJ2-5; D remains ambiguous. The CDR3 is 13 amino acids. The V end was cut by 4 bases, the J end by 5 bases, with 11 bases between. The V gene's germline CDR1 is MNHEY and CDR2 SMNVEV (reference sequence). The CDR3 DNA reads TGTGCCAGCAGTTGGGGATTGGGTGAGACCCAGTACTTC. Amino acid sequence: CASSWGLGETQYF.

The rearrangement uses TRBV18 and TRBJ2-6, with D unclear. CDR3 length: 17 amino acids. Germline values: CDR1 KGHSH, CDR2 LQKENI. Between the trimmed V and J ends, which lost 2 bases and 0 bases, there was a span of 11 bases. The chain's CDR3 is CASSPYLPLSGANVLTF. In nucleotides, the CDR3 is TGTGCCAGCTCACCATATCTCCCCCTCTCTGGGGCCAACGTCCTGACTTTC.

A few counts support this clone. The V call is TRBV7-7, the J call TRBJ2-1; D remains ambiguous. V lost 5 bases and J 2 bases, leaving 10 bases between the germline ends. CDR3 length: 14 amino acids. Germline values: CDR1 SSHAT, CDR2 FNYEAQ (reference sequence). Here the CDR3 DNA reads TGTGCCAGCAGCGTTGACGGAACCTACAATGAGCAGTTCTTC. It specifies CASSVDGTYNEQFF.

This clone was counted only a few times. This chain uses TRBV5-1 with TRBJ2-2, with D hard to call. This CDR3 is built from 15 residues. Germline values: CDR1 SGHRS, CDR2 YFSETQ. The V and J ends lost 0 bases and 0 bases respectively, with 6 bases between them. The CDR3 loop is CASSLAGANTGELFF. The CDR3 DNA follows: TGCGCCAGCAGCTTGGCTGGGGCGAACACCGGGGAGCTGTTTTTT.

The V and J genes are TRBV7-2 and TRBJ2-3; TRBD1 matches 8 bases. The CDR3 is 15 residues long. CDR1 and CDR2 (germline): SGHTA, FQGNSA. V shed 5 bases and J 0 bases; nucleotides not matched to a gene: 4. The DNA for the CDR3 is TGTGCCAGCAGCCCCGGACAGGGTAGCACAGATACGCAGTATTTT. Protein: CASSPGQGSTDTQYF. The whole variable domain, remainder taken from reference TRBV7-2 and TRBJ2-3, is GAGVSQSPSNKVTEKGKDVELRCDPISGHTALYWYRQSLGQGLEFLIYFQGNSAPDKSGLPSDRFSAERTGGSVSTLTIQRTQQEDSAVYLCASSPGQGSTDTQYFGPGTRLTVL.

The V gene is TRBV7-2, the J gene TRBJ2-1, with 7 bases that match TRBD1. J gave up 8 bases and V 3 bases, and 4 bases lay outside the gene matches. The germline V gene encodes CDR1 SGHTA and CDR2 FQGNSA. This CDR3 is 13 amino acids long. In DNA, the CDR3 is TGTGCCAGCAGCTTGGCAGGGGGTCATGAGCAGTTCTTC. Amino acid sequence: CASSLAGGHEQFF.

The chain couples TRBV15 to TRBJ1-1; D not resolved. CDR3 length: 14 amino acids. Germline CDR1 and CDR2: LNHNV and YYDKDF (reference sequence). V lost 0 bases to trimming and J lost 6 bases, with 11 bases between them. In DNA form, the CDR3 reads TGTGCCACCAGCAGAGATCTGACGGCCGCTGAAGCTTTCTTT. It yields the protein CATSRDLTAAEAFF.

The DNA for the CDR3 is TGTGCCAGCAGCTCCGGGACTAGCGGGAGGGCCAATGAGCAGTTCTTC. Protein: CASSSGTSGRANEQFF. V gene TRBV7-9 combines with J gene TRBJ2-1; 16 nucleotides align to TRBD2. CDR1 is SEHNR, CDR2 FQNEAQ, per germline (reference sequence). V shed 4 bases and J 6 bases; nucleotides not matched to a gene: 3. This CDR3 spans 16 amino acids.

This chain links TRBV6-5 with TRBJ2-3; D tentatively reads TRBD1 or TRBD2 (6 bases each). Germline-derived CDR1 and CDR2 are MNHEY and SVGAGI. Trimming left V 3 bases short and J 5 bases short, with 12 bases between. There are 14 residues in the CDR3. CDR3 residues: CASSYWGAGDTQYF. Here the CDR3 DNA reads TGTGCCAGCAGTTATTGGGGGGCCGGAGATACGCAGTATTTT.

This clone was counted only a few times. The V call is TRBV14, the J call TRBJ2-5, with TRBD1 as a possible D gene (5 bases). Between the trimmed V and J ends, which lost 1 base and 2 bases, there was a span of 8 bases. Germline V CDR1 and CDR2: SGHDN, FVKESK. CDR3 length: 14 residues. The CDR3 sequence: CASSQGGRQETQYF. The CDR3 region has the DNA TGTGCCAGCAGCCAAGGGGGCAGGCAAGAGACCCAGTACTTC.

This clone showed up just a few times. The CDR3 here is CASSLAQGANYGYTF. In nucleotides, the CDR3 is TGTGCCAGCAGCTTAGCCCAGGGGGCCAACTATGGCTACACCTTC. This chain connects TRBV7-2 to TRBJ1-2; the match to TRBD1 covers 8 bases. CDR3 length: 15 residues. V dropped 0 bases and J dropped 2; count of bases not matched to a gene: 2. The germline CDR1 and CDR2 sequences are SGHTA and FQGNSA.

This clone was found a few times. The rearrangement links TRBV29-1 to TRBJ2-7; 7 bases align to TRBD1. The junction had 8 bases not matched to a gene; V was cut back by 6 bases and J by 3 bases. The CDR3 spans 13 residues. The germline gives CDR1 SQVTM, CDR2 ANQGSEA. CDR3 region: CSVARRQGYEQYF. Written as DNA, the CDR3 is TGCAGCGTCGCCAGAAGACAGGGCTACGAGCAGTACTTC.